This TCR beta chain is drawn from a study of blood T cell repertoires in COVID-19. Looking at the study overall: COVID-19 samples, acute and convalescent, were from the United States, Italy and Spain.

Clinical history as reported by participants underpinned cohort assignment. Assay: immunoSEQ multiplex PCR; the TCRdb copy retains only in-frame clones and omits some. Of around 200,000 clones in the sample, around 88% are singletons; the top ten hold about 4%. Germline values: CDR1 KGHSH, CDR2 LQKENI. Between the trimmed V and J ends, which lost 3 bases and 4 bases, there was a span of 10 bases. The CDR3 covers 14 residues. The V and J genes are TRBV18 and TRBJ2-1; TRBD2 might be the D (6 bases). The sequence was obtained from a woman younger than 45 who had been exposed to COVID-19. The sample taken for sequencing was PBMCs or T cells enriched from blood (not recorded which). The CDR3 nucleotides read TGTGCCAGCTCACCGGGAGGCGCTTACAATGAGCAGTTCTTC. Translation: CASSPGGAYNEQFF.